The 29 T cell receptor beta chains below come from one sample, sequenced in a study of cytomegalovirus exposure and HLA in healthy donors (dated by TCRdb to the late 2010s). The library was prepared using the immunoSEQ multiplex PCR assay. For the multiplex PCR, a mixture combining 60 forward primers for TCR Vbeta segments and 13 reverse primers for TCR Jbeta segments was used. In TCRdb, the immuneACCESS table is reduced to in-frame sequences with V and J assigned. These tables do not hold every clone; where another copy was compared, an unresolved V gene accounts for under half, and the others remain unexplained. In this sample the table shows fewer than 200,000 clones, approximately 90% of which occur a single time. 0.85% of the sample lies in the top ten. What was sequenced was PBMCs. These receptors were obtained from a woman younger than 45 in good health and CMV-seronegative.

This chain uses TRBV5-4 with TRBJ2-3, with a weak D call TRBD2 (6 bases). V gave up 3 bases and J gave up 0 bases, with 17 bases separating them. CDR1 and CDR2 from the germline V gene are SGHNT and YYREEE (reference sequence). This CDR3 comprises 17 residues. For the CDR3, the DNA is TGTGCCAGCAGCTGGGGGGATAGCGCTACTAGCACAGATACGCAGTATTTT. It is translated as CASSWGDSATSTDTQYF.

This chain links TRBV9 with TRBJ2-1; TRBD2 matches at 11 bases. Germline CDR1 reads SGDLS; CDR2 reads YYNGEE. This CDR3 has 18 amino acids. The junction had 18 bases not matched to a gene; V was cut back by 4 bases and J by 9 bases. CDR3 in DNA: TGTGCCAGCAGCCCCCTAACTAGCGGGGGCCCTCCGATTCCTGAGCAGTTCTTC. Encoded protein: CASSPLTSGGPPIPEQFF. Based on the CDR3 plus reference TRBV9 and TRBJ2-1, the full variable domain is DSGVTQTPKHLITATGQRVTLRCSPRSGDLSVYWYQQSLDQGLQFLIQYYNGEERAKGNILERFSAQQFPDLHSELNLSSLELGDSALYFCASSPLTSGGPPIPEQFFGPGTRLTVL.

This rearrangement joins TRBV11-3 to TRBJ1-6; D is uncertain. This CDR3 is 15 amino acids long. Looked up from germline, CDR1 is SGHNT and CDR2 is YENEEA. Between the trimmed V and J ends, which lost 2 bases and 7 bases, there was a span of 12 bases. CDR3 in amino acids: CASSLSGGPNSPLHF. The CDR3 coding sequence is TGTGCCAGCAGCTTATCCGGAGGCCCAAATTCACCCCTCCACTTT.

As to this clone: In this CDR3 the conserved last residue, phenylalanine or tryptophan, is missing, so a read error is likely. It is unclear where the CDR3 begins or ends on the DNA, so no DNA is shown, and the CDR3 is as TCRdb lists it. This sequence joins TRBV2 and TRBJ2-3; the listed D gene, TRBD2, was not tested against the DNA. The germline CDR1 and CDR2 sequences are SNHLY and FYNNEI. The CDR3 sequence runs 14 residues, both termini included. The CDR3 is CASSEQRAGGPMVV.

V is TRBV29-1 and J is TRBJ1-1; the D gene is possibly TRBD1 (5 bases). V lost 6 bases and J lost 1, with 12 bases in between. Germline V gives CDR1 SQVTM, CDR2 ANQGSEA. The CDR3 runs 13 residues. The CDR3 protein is CSVRDWKNTEAFF. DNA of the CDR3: TGCAGCGTCCGGGACTGGAAGAACACTGAAGCTTTCTTT.

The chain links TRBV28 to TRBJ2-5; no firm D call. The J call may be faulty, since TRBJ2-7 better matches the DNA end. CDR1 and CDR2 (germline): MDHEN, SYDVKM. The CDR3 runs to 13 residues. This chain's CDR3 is CASSFAPYYEQYF. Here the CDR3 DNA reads TGTGCCAGCAGTTTCGCCCCCTACTACGAGCAGTACTTC.

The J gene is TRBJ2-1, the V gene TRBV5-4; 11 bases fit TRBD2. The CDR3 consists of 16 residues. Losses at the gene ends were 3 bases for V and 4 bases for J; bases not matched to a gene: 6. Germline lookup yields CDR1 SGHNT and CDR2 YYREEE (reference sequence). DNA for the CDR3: TGTGCCAGCAGCTCCCTAGCGGGGGGTCTTTACAATGAGCAGTTCTTC. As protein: CASSSLAGGLYNEQFF.

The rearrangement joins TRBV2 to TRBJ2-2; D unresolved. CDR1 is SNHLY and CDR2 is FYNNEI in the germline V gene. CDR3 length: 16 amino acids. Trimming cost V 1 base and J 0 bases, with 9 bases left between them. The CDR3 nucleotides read TGTGCCAGCAGTGAAGGGCACCTCGCGAACACCGGGGAGCTGTTTTTT. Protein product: CASSEGHLANTGELFF.

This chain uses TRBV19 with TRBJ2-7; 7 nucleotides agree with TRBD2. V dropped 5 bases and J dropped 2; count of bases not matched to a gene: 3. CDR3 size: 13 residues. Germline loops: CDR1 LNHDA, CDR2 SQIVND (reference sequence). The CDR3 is CASSLAGAYEQYF. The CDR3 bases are TGTGCCAGTAGTCTGGCGGGAGCCTACGAGCAGTACTTC.

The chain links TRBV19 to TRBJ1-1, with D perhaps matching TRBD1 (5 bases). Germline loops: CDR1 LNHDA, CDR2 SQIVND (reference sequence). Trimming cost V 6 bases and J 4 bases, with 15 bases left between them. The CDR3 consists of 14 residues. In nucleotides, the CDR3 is TGTGCCAGTAGCCACAATGGGGCACTCACTGAAGCTTTCTTT. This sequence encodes CASSHNGALTEAFF. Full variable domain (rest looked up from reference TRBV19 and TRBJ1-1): DGGITQSPKYLFRKEGQNVTLSCEQNLNHDAMYWYRQDPGQGLRLIYYSQIVNDFQKGDIAEGYSVSREKKESFPLTVTSAQKNPTAFYLCASSHNGALTEAFFGQGTRLTVV.

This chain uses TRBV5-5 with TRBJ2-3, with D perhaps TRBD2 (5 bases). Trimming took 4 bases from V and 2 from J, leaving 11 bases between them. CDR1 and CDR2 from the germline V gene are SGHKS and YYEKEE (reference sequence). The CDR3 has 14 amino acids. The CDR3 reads CASSLLGLTDTQYF. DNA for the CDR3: TGTGCCAGCAGCCTCCTTGGACTCACAGATACGCAGTATTTT.

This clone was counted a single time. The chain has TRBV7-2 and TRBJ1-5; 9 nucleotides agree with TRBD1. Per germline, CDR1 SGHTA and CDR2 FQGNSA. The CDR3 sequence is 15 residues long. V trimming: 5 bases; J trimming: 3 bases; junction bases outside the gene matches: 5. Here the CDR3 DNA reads TGTGCCAGCAGCCGACGGACAGGGGACAATCAGCCCCAGCATTTT. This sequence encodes CASSRRTGDNQPQHF. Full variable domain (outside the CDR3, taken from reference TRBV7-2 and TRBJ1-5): GAGVSQSPSNKVTEKGKDVELRCDPISGHTALYWYRQSLGQGLEFLIYFQGNSAPDKSGLPSDRFSAERTGGSVSTLTIQRTQQEDSAVYLCASSRRTGDNQPQHFGDGTRLSIL.

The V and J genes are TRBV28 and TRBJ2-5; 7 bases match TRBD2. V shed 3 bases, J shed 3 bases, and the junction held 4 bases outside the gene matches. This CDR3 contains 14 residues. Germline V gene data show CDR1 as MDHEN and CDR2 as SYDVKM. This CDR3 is CASSLGGREETQYF. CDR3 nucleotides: TGTGCCAGCAGTTTGGGAGGGCGGGAAGAGACCCAGTACTTC.

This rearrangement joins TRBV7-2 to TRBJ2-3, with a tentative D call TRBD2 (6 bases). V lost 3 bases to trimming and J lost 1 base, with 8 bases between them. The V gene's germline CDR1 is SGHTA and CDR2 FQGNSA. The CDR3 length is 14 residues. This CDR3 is CASSFGGGTDTQYF. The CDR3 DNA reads TGTGCCAGCAGCTTCGGCGGGGGCACAGATACGCAGTATTTT.

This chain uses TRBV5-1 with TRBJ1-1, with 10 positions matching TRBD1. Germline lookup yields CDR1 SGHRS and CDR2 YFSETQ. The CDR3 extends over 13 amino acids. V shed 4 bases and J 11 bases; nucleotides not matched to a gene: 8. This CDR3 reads CASSLSSDRGAFF. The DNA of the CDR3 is TGCGCCAGCAGCCTGTCCTCGGACAGGGGGGCTTTCTTT.

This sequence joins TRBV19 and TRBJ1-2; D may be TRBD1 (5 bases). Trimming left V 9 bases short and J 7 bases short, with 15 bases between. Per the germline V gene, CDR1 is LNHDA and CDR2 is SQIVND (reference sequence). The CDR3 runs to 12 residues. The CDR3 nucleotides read TGTGCCAGCTACAGGATGACGGGTGGCTACACCTTC. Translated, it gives CASYRMTGGYTF.

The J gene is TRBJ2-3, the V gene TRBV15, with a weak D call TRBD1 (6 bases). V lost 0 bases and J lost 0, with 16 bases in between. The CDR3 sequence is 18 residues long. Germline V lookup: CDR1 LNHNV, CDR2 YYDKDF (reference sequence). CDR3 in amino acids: CATSREGGTGRSTDTQYF. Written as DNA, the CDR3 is TGTGCCACCAGCAGAGAGGGTGGAACAGGGCGAAGCACAGATACGCAGTATTTT.

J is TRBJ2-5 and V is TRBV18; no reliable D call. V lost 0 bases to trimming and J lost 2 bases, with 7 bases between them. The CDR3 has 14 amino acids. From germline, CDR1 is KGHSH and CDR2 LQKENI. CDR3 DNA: TGTGCCAGCTCACCACCAACTAAACAAGAGACCCAGTACTTC. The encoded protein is CASSPPTKQETQYF. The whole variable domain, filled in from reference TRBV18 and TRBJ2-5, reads NAGVMQNPRHLVRRRGQEARLRCSPMKGHSHVYWYRQLPEEGLKFMVYLQKENIIDESGMPKERFSAEFPKEGPSILRIQQVVRGDSAAYFCASSPPTKQETQYFGPGTRLLVL.

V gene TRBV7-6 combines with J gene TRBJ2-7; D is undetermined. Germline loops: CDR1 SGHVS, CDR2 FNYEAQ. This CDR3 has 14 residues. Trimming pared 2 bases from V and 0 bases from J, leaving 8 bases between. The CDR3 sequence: CASSLTDSSYEQYF. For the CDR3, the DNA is TGTGCCAGCAGCTTAACAGATAGCTCCTACGAGCAGTACTTC.

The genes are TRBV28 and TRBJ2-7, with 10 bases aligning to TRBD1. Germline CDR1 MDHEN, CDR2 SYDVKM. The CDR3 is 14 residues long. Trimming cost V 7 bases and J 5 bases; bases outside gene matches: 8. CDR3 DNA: TGTGCCAGCACCTCCGGGACAGGGGTAAACGAGCAGTACTTC. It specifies CASTSGTGVNEQYF.

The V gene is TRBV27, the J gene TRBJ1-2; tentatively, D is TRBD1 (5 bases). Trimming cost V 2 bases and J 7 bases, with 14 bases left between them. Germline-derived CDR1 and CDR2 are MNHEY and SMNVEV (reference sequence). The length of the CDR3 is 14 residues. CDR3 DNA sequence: TGTGCCAGCAGTTTAAATGGAGGGGCGCGTGGCTACACCTTC. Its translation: CASSLNGGARGYTF.

The CDR3 sequence is CATNKNTEAFF. The CDR3 DNA follows: TGTGCCACAAACAAGAACACTGAAGCTTTCTTT. The chain employs TRBV2 and TRBJ1-1; D gene unclear. The CDR3 has 11 amino acids. The ends were cut back, 10 bases at V and 1 base at J, with 7 bases in the middle. Looked up from germline, CDR1 is SNHLY and CDR2 is FYNNEI.

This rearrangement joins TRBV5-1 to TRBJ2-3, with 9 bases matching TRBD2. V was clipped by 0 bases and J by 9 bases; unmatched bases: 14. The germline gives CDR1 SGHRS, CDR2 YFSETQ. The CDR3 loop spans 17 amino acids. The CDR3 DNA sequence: TGCGCCAGCAGCTTGGGGGCTGCGCGGGAGGGCCAGCAAACGCAGTATTTT. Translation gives CASSLGAAREGQQTQYF.

Written as DNA, the CDR3 is TGTGCCAGTAGTCCGAGACTAGCGGGGGCTTTTGAGCAGTACTTC. Translated: CASSPRLAGAFEQYF. The chain is built from TRBV19 and TRBJ2-7; 12 nucleotides agree with TRBD2. The J segment lost 7 bases and the V segment lost 5 bases, leaving 9 bases of the junction unmatched. This CDR3 region has 15 residues. CDR1 and CDR2 from the germline V gene are LNHDA and SQIVND (reference sequence).

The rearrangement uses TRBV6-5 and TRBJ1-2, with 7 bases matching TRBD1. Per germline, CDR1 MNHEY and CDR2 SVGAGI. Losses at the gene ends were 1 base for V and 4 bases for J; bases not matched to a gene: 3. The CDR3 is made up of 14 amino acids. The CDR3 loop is CASSYWNRGYGYTF. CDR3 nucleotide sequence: TGTGCCAGCAGTTACTGGAACAGGGGCTATGGCTACACCTTC.

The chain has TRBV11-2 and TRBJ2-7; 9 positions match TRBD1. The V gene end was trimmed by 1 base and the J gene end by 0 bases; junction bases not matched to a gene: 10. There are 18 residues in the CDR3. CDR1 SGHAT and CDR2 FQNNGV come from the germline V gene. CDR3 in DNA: TGTGCCAGCAGCTTAGGTTTGAGGGGGGACAGGGACTCCTACGAGCAGTACTTC. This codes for CASSLGLRGDRDSYEQYF.

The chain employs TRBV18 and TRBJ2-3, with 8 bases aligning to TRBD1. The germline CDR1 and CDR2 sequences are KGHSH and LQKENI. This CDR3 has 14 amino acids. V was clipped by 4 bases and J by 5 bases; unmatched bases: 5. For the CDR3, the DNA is TGTGCCAGCTCACATGGGACAGGCATAGATACGCAGTATTTT. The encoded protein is CASSHGTGIDTQYF.

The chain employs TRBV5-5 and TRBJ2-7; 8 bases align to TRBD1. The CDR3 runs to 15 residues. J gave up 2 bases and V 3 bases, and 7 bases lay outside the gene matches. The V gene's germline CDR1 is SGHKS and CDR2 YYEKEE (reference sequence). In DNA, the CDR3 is TGTGCCAGCAGCTCGCAGGGGGCGAATACCTACGAGCAGTACTTC. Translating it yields CASSSQGANTYEQYF.

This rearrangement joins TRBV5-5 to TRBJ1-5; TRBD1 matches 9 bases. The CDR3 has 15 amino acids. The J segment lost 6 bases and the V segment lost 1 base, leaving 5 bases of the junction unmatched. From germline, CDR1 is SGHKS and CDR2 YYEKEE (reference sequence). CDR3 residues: CASSLIGQGLQPQHF. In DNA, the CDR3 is TGTGCCAGCAGCTTGATCGGACAGGGGCTTCAGCCCCAGCATTTT.